This T cell receptor beta chain emerged from a study of Tregs in tolerant kidney transplant recipients. Unstimulated Tregs (CD4+CD25+CD127-) and CD4+CD25- non-Tregs were sorted from PBMCs. Study findings and constraints: The most relevant donor-specific Treg TCRbeta repertoire apparently came from expansion with activated donor B cells. Findings come from small patient numbers and require larger validation.

On this clone itself: Its antigen remains unknown.

This CDR3 is 13 amino acids long. V gave up 4 bases and J gave up 0 bases, with 7 bases separating them. Germline values: CDR1 LNHDA, CDR2 SQIVND (reference sequence). Data came from immunoSEQ multiplex PCR; TCRdb stores just in-frame clones and leaves some out. This sample has approximately 90,000 clones, with more than 90% found just once. The specimen sequenced was CD8+ T cells from blood. The genes are TRBV19 and TRBJ2-7; D could derive from TRBD1 or TRBD2 (5 bases each). This clonotype was obtained from a human donor in good health. The CDR3 nucleotides are TGTGCCAGTAGTACAGGGAGCTCCTACGAGCAGTACTTC. It is translated as CASSTGSSYEQYF.